This T cell receptor (beta chain) was captured in a study of cytomegalovirus exposure and HLA in healthy donors. The PCR made use of 60 Vbeta and 13 Jbeta primers. Sequenced by immunoSEQ multiplex PCR; TCRdb stores in-frame clones only, minus some. The sample holds 95,000 to 150,000 clones; 65% to 85% are singletons and the top ten take less than 0.25%. Trimming removed 5 bases at V and 1 base at J, with 15 bases between. The CDR3 length is 16 residues. Germline values: CDR1 SGHTA, CDR2 FQGTGA. Worth noting for this clone: Its target is not known.

Study-wide results and limits: High specificity and sensitivity for cytomegalovirus status were reported for the classifier. Most TCR sequences were uncommon, yet certain public TCRs appeared in many donors. Later analysis demonstrated an association between a missense DCLRE1C variant and TCR beta V- and J-gene trimming.

V gene TRBV7-3 combines with J gene TRBJ2-1; possibly TRBD1 for D (6 bases). The TCR sequence derives from a man in his forties or fifties in good health and CMV-seronegative. Sample: PBMCs. The CDR3 DNA reads TGTGCCAGCAGCACCCTCAGGGGAGAGTCCTACAATGAGCAGTTCTTC. Translating gives CASSTLRGESYNEQFF.